This TCR beta chain was recorded in a study of T-cell reconstitution after alpha-beta-depleted transplantation in children. The authors prepared the TCRbeta library with unique molecular identifiers. TCRdb reprocessed the PCR reads with MiXCR, giving one entry per CDR3 protein. Of approximately 240,000 distinct CDR3 sequences in the sample, around 9.7% are singletons; the top ten hold 5% to 6%. This clonotype has a single count. At one end the junction does not follow the germline gene, possibly because of a read error. The germline V gene has CDR1 SGHDT and CDR2 YYEEEE. This CDR3 has 14 residues. The sequenced sample was PBMCs from the stem cell graft donor, obtained from the stem cell graft. The clonotype originates from a human donor who donated a stem cell graft to a child with SCID. The chain couples TRBV5-6 to TRBJ1-2, with D perhaps TRBD1 (5 bases). DNA of the CDR3: TGTGCCAGCAGCTCCAGGGAACTTAACTATGGCGACACCTTC. This encodes CASSSRELNYGDTF.